This TCR beta chain originates from a study of T cell changes during pregnancy in multiple sclerosis. The data were produced by immunoSEQ multiplex PCR, yet TCRdb's version contains in-frame clones alone and is incomplete. Here the sample spans some 49,000 clones, 90% being singletons. The length of the CDR3 is 17 residues. Germline values: CDR1 SGDLS, CDR2 YYNGEE. Trimming took 0 bases from V and 7 from J; bases not matched to a gene: 9. The TCR sequence derives from a female donor in good health, enrolled as a control in a pregnancy study. Sequencing was performed on peripheral blood, taken after pregnancy. The gene calls are TRBV9 and TRBJ2-2, with 10 bases identical to TRBD1. CDR3 in DNA: TGTGCCAGCAGCGTAGAGGGAGACAGGGGGCGAGACGGGGAGCTGTTTTTT. Translation: CASSVEGDRGRDGELFF.